These 21 T cell receptor beta chains came from one sample sequenced in a study of Graves' ophthalmopathy and Graves' hyperthyroidism. RNA transcripts were the template, and TCR beta CDR3 regions were amplified from them. Amplification began with first-round RT-PCR using HTBI primers, then second-round multiplex PCR was performed. A single record per CDR3 protein comes from TCRdb applying MiXCR to the multiplex PCR reads. The sample holds about 700,000 distinct CDR3 sequences, around 40% seen once. What was sequenced was peripheral blood. These receptors were collected from an adult man with Graves' ophthalmopathy.

The rearrangement links TRBV29-1 to TRBJ2-7; 9 bases agree with TRBD1. The CDR3 runs to 14 residues. In germline, CDR1 is SQVTM, CDR2 ANQGSEA. V gave up 6 bases and J gave up 1 base; unmatched junction bases: 7. This chain's CDR3 is CSVYRDRVSYEQYF. CDR3 DNA: TGCAGCGTATACCGGGACAGGGTTTCCTACGAGCAGTACTTC.

This clonotype showed up many times. The chain couples TRBV29-1 to TRBJ2-7; maybe TRBD2 (5 bases). The CDR3 runs 12 residues. V was clipped by 3 bases and J by 5 bases, with 11 bases between them. Germline-derived CDR1 and CDR2 are SQVTM and ANQGSEA. The CDR3 coding sequence is TGCAGCGTTGAGGCCCCCGGGGACGAGCAGTACTTC. Protein sequence: CSVEAPGDEQYF.

The CDR3 sequence: CASSLGRTYYEQYF. The CDR3 DNA is TGTGCCAGCAGTTTAGGCCGGACATATTACGAGCAGTACTTC. V is TRBV2 and J is TRBJ2-7; D possibly corresponds to TRBD1 (5 bases). Germline V gene data show CDR1 as SNHLY and CDR2 as FYNNEI. This CDR3 comprises 14 residues. V was clipped by 5 bases and J by 4 bases, with 15 bases between them.

Concerning this clonotype: Possible read error: a much larger clone is one base away. V and J are TRBV7-2 and TRBJ2-5; a possible D gene is TRBD2 (5 bases). V was pared by 3 bases and J by 5 bases, with 10 bases between. The germline V gene encodes CDR1 SGHTA and CDR2 FQGNSA. This CDR3 is built from 13 residues. In DNA, the CDR3 is TGTGCCAGCAGCTTCGCTAGCATCGAGACCCAGTACTTC. Translated, it gives CASSFASIETQYF.

This chain links TRBV7-8 with TRBJ2-2, with D tentatively TRBD2 (6 bases). V lost 8 bases and J lost 5, with 15 bases in between. The CDR3 consists of 14 residues. Germline V gene sequence: CDR1 SGHVS, CDR2 FQNEAQ. DNA of the CDR3: TGTGCCAGCGGAAATAGCGGCAGGACCGGGGAGCTGTTTTTT. This translates into CASGNSGRTGELFF.

About this clonotype itself: One end of the junction fails to match germline, which may point to a read error. The chain couples TRBV20-1 to TRBJ1-5; a possible D gene is TRBD1 (6 bases). This CDR3 spans 17 amino acids. Germline CDR1 is DFQATT and CDR2 is SNEGSKA (reference sequence). CDR3 in amino acids: CNASVSGGDFSGQPQHF. The CDR3 DNA follows: TGCAATGCTAGTGTCTCGGGGGGCGACTTTTCAGGTCAGCCCCAGCATTTT.

This clonotype was picked up many times. The chain employs TRBV7-9 and TRBJ2-2; D possibly corresponds to TRBD1 (5 bases). The CDR3 consists of 15 residues. Trimming left V 1 base short and J 7 bases short, with 13 bases between. The V gene's germline CDR1 is SEHNR and CDR2 FQNEAQ (reference sequence). CDR3 bases: TGTGCCAGCAGCTTAGGACAGACCTTGATCGGGGAGCTGTTTTTT. Protein sequence: CASSLGQTLIGELFF. The complete variable domain, with remaining parts taken from reference TRBV7-9 and TRBJ2-2, reads DTGVSQNPRHKITKRGQNVTFRCDPISEHNRLYWYRQTLGQGPEFLTYFQNEAQLEKSRLLSDRFSAERPKGSFSTLEIQRTEQGDSAMYLCASSLGQTLIGELFFGEGSRLTVL.

This clonotype has more than one count but fewer than ten. The CDR3 nucleotides read TGTGCCAGCAGGCCCGAGAGAAGCCTTGGAAACACCATATATTTT. Its protein product is CASRPERSLGNTIYF. The gene calls are TRBV12-3 or TRBV12-4 and TRBJ1-3; D gene uncertain. The CDR3 spans 15 residues. Trimming shortened V by 6 bases and J by 3 bases, and 15 bases separated the two germline ends.

The rearrangement joins TRBV29-1 to TRBJ1-4; TRBD1 matches at 8 bases. V dropped 6 bases and J dropped 11; count of bases not matched to a gene: 5. CDR3 length: 11 residues. Germline loops: CDR1 SQVTM, CDR2 ANQGSEA. Here the CDR3 DNA reads TGCAGCGTACAGACAGGGGATAAACTGTTTTTT. Translation: CSVQTGDKLFF. Variable domain in full (rest from reference TRBV29-1 and TRBJ1-4): SAVISQKPSRDICQRGTSLTIQCQVDSQVTMMFWYRQQPGQSLTLIATANQGSEATYESGFVIDKFPISRPNLTFSTLTVSNMSPEDSSIYLCSVQTGDKLFFGSGTQLSVL.

This clonotype has at least ten counts. The J gene is TRBJ2-7, the V gene TRBV7-8, with 8 bases matching TRBD1. CDR1 is SGHVS and CDR2 is FQNEAQ in the germline V gene. The CDR3 length is 15 residues. Unmatched junction bases numbered 6, after V lost 5 bases and J lost 0 bases. The CDR3 here is CASSQGQGVSYEQYF. CDR3 coding DNA: TGTGCCAGCAGCCAAGGACAGGGTGTCTCCTACGAGCAGTACTTC.

CDR3 sequence: CASKVSRKETQYF. Here the CDR3 DNA reads TGTGCCAGCAAGGTGTCCAGGAAAGAGACCCAGTACTTC. This chain uses TRBV2 with TRBJ2-5, with D unresolved. V lost 7 bases and J 3 bases, leaving 12 bases between the germline ends. This CDR3 has 13 residues. Germline V gene sequence: CDR1 SNHLY, CDR2 FYNNEI.

This clonotype came up many times. The chain carries TRBV10-3 and TRBJ1-6, with TRBD1 identical over 9 bases. Trimming took 11 bases from V and 7 from J; bases not matched to a gene: 6. Germline-derived CDR1 and CDR2 are ENHRY and SYGVKD. This CDR3 is built from 13 residues. The CDR3 sequence: CASGQGPNSPLHF. In DNA form, the CDR3 reads TGTGCCTCGGGACAGGGTCCAAATTCACCCCTCCACTTT.

This clonotype was recorded a few times. J is TRBJ1-5 and V is TRBV9; D is uncertain. V dropped 4 bases and J dropped 4 bases, with 12 bases sitting between them. The CDR3 totals 14 residues. Germline V gene sequence: CDR1 SGDLS, CDR2 YYNGEE. CDR3 DNA sequence: TGTGCCAGCAGCCCAAGGACGGAGAATCAGCCCCAGCATTTT. Translating it yields CASSPRTENQPQHF.

The count of this clonotype is one. The gene calls are TRBV10-2 and TRBJ1-2; D uncertain. Trimming left V 0 bases short and J 8 bases short, with 13 bases between. The CDR3 is made up of 14 amino acids. The V gene's germline CDR1 is WSHSY and CDR2 SAAADI. This CDR3 is CASSESLSAEGYTF. DNA of the CDR3: TGCGCCAGCAGTGAGTCTCTGTCCGCGGAAGGCTACACCTTC.

As to this clonotype: A much more abundant neighbour one base away suggests this may be a read error. The chain recombines TRBV7-9 with TRBJ2-7, with unresolved D. The CDR3 length is 14 residues. CDR1 and CDR2 from the germline V gene are SEHNR and FQNEAQ (reference sequence). The chain's CDR3 is CASGLGLGNYEQYF. The CDR3 DNA reads TGTGCCAGCGGCTTAGGGCTAGGGAACTACGAGCAGTACTTC. The entire variable domain, with the rest obtained from reference TRBV7-9 and TRBJ2-7, is as follows: DTGVSQNPRHKITKRGQNVTFRCDPISEHNRLYWYRQTLGQGPEFLTYFQNEAQLEKSRLLSDRFSAERPKGSFSTLEIQRTEQGDSAMYLCASGLGLGNYEQYFGPGTRLTVT.

J is TRBJ2-5 and V is TRBV7-3, with 8 bases matching TRBD2. The CDR3 loop spans 15 amino acids. CDR1 is SGHTA, CDR2 FQGTGA, per germline. The ends lost 6 bases at V and 2 bases at J; junction bases unmatched: 8. The CDR3, as DNA: TGTGCCAGCAGTATCCGTCGGGGGGGGCAAGAGACCCAGTACTTC. Protein product: CASSIRRGGQETQYF.

This clonotype was recorded at least ten times. CDR3 amino acids: CASSETTGNGGYTF. CDR3 DNA sequence: TGTGCCAGCAGCGAAACGACAGGGAACGGTGGCTACACCTTC. This sequence joins TRBV9 and TRBJ1-2; 7 bases fit TRBD1. The CDR3 has 14 residues. Germline loops: CDR1 SGDLS, CDR2 YYNGEE. Trimming cost V 3 bases and J 7 bases; bases outside gene matches: 9.

This clonotype was counted once. This chain uses TRBV11-2 with TRBJ1-5, with D unresolved. Germline CDR1 is SGHAT and CDR2 is FQNNGV. V was pared by 5 bases and J by 0 bases, with 14 bases between. There are 16 residues in the CDR3. CDR3 bases: TGTGCCAGCAGCCCGGTCTTTTCCAGTAGCAATCAGCCCCAGCATTTT. This codes for CASSPVFSSSNQPQHF.

In regard to this clonotype: Because the CDR3 is missing its conserved closing phenylalanine or tryptophan, this is likely a read error. The DNA is omitted, as the CDR3 cannot be located on it reliably, and the CDR3 follows TCRdb's listing. This sequence joins TRBV7-2 and TRBJ2-6. Ends included, the CDR3 has 9 residues. Germline V gene lookup returns CDR1 SGHTA and CDR2 FQGNSA. CDR3 region: CASSLRYTV.

This clonotype occurred once. One end of the junction varies from germline; a read error may be responsible. V and J are TRBV29-1 and TRBJ1-1, with 11 bases that match TRBD1. Germline CDR1 is SQVTM and CDR2 is ANQGSEA. This CDR3 comprises 16 residues. This CDR3 reads CSVETGQGAGGTEALF. In nucleotides, the CDR3 is TGCAGCGTTGAAACCGGACAGGGGGCAGGGGGCACTGAAGCTCTCTTT.

The table lists this clonotype with a few counts. This rearrangement joins TRBV6-5 to TRBJ1-5; D gene unclear. Trimming took off 2 bases at V and 4 bases at J, with 12 bases between the two ends. The CDR3 has 15 amino acids. Per germline, CDR1 MNHEY and CDR2 SVGAGI. The CDR3 protein is CASSYGGGPNQPQHF. For the CDR3, the DNA is TGTGCCAGCAGTTACGGTGGAGGCCCAAATCAGCCCCAGCATTTT.